What follows is one T cell receptor (beta chain) and its context. Trimming removed 3 bases from V and 7 bases from J, with 19 bases in between. Germline loops: CDR1 SGHTA, CDR2 FQGNSA. The CDR3 loop spans 16 amino acids. This record belongs to a study of CDR3 diversity in severe acne. TCRdb ran MiXCR on the PCR reads and lists one entry per CDR3 protein. The data hold over 100,000 distinct CDR3 sequences, with roughly half observed a single time. Sequencing was performed on blood. The sequence was obtained from a male donor with acne. This chain connects TRBV7-2 to TRBJ1-5; TRBD1 might be the D (5 bases). CDR3: CASSLGLVVNEQPQHF. The CDR3 DNA sequence: TGTGCCAGCAGCTTGGGGCTAGTTGTTAACGAGCAGCCCCAGCATTTT.